Following are 24 T cell receptor beta chains from one sample sequenced in a study of cytotoxic CD8 clonotypes in ibrutinib-treated CLL (dated by TCRdb to the early 2020s). The meaning of the sample's time point label: roughly 2 years on ibrutinib. Library prep was done by the immunoSEQ multiplex PCR assay. TCRdb limited this immuneACCESS table to in-frame rearrangements with V and J called. A share of clones is missing; checked studies link under half to unresolved V genes, and the rest is unexplained. The table for this sample lists approximately 200,000 clones; 72% of them were counted only once. The biggest ten clones account for around an eighth of the sample. The material sequenced was PBMCs, taken after 24 months of ibrutinib treatment. Receptors were obtained from a human donor with chronic lymphocytic leukemia.

The chain couples TRBV6-6 to TRBJ1-2, with 8 nucleotides matching TRBD1. J lost 4 bases, V lost 7 bases, and 8 bases had no gene match. Per germline, CDR1 MNHNY and CDR2 SVGAGI (reference sequence). The CDR3 contains 14 residues. The CDR3: CASIDRGRGYGYTF. CDR3 nucleotides: TGTGCCAGCATCGACAGGGGAAGGGGCTATGGCTACACCTTC.

V usage is TRBV15 and J usage is TRBJ1-5; 8 bases are shared with TRBD1. Germline V gene sequence: CDR1 LNHNV, CDR2 YYDKDF (reference sequence). With V trimmed by 4 bases and J by 5 bases, 7 bases remained unmatched. This CDR3 has 15 residues. The CDR3 region has the DNA TGTGCCACCAGCAAAGGGACAGGCGGGTATCAGCCCCAGCATTTT. It translates to CATSKGTGGYQPQHF.

As regards this clone: At one end, the junction sequence differs from germline, possibly due to a read error. The genes are TRBV29-1 and TRBJ1-1, with TRBD1 matching 9 bases. There are 11 residues in the CDR3. Germline V gives CDR1 SQVTM, CDR2 ANQGSEA. The CDR3 DNA is TGCAGCGCCCCCATGGGACAGGGCGTTATCTTT. Translation: CSAPMGQGVIF.

CDR3: CASSLGSAGIETQYF. The CDR3 bases are TGTGCCAGCAGTTTGGGTAGCGCGGGGATTGAGACCCAGTACTTC. V usage is TRBV27 and J usage is TRBJ2-5; maybe TRBD2 (6 bases). V lost 3 bases and J 5 bases, leaving 16 bases between the germline ends. This CDR3 comprises 15 residues. Germline V gene data show CDR1 as MNHEY and CDR2 as SMNVEV (reference sequence).

The chain carries TRBV28 and TRBJ2-5, with D unresolved. CDR3 size: 13 residues. CDR1 and CDR2 (germline): MDHEN, SYDVKM. Trimming pared 6 bases from V and 0 bases from J, leaving 8 bases between. The CDR3 spells CASSGGYQETQYF. In DNA form, the CDR3 reads TGTGCCAGCAGCGGCGGATACCAAGAGACCCAGTACTTC.

This clone occurred once. This chain uses TRBV2 with TRBJ2-7; TRBD2 matches at 9 bases. The CDR3 loop spans 14 amino acids. CDR1 SNHLY and CDR2 FYNNEI come from the germline V gene. V shed 5 bases, J shed 6 bases, and the junction held 8 bases outside the gene matches. The DNA of the CDR3 is TGTGCCAGCAGTCAGGTAGCGGGAGAAGGCGAGCAGTACTTC. The encoded protein is CASSQVAGEGEQYF.

The chain has TRBV7-8 and TRBJ2-1; D is possibly TRBD1 (5 bases). CDR1 and CDR2 from the germline V gene are SGHVS and FQNEAQ. The CDR3 loop spans 19 amino acids. The V and J ends lost 5 bases and 5 bases respectively, with 28 bases between them. CDR3 coding DNA: TGTGCCAGCAGCCCCAAGGGGCCACCTCCGGTGGATAAAAACAATGAGCAGTTCTTC. Its protein product is CASSPKGPPPVDKNNEQFF.

This clone was observed a few times. The rearrangement joins TRBV9 to TRBJ1-2; no definite D call. Germline-derived CDR1 and CDR2 are SGDLS and YYNGEE. With 0 bases removed from V and 5 bases from J, the gap between germline ends came to 14 bases. CDR3 length: 15 residues. The CDR3 sequence is CASSVGGRASYGYTF. As DNA, the CDR3 is TGTGCCAGCAGCGTAGGTGGTAGGGCATCATATGGCTACACCTTC.

The rearrangement links TRBV29-1 to TRBJ1-2; the D is unclear. V lost 7 bases, J lost 4 bases, and 10 bases lay in between. In germline, CDR1 is SQVTM, CDR2 ANQGSEA. CDR3 length: 11 amino acids. CDR3 nucleotides: TGCAGCGCCACTACTCCCTATGGCTACACCTTC. Translated: CSATTPYGYTF.

The chain combines TRBV29-1 with TRBJ1-2, with TRBD1 identical over 7 bases. The CDR3 consists of 16 residues. The ends lost 0 bases at V and 3 bases at J; junction bases unmatched: 10. Germline CDR1 is SQVTM and CDR2 is ANQGSEA. The CDR3 sequence: CSVEDRQGVSDYGYTF. The CDR3 DNA reads TGCAGCGTTGAAGATCGGCAGGGGGTTTCCGACTATGGCTACACCTTC.

The gene calls are TRBV4-1 and TRBJ2-1, with D perhaps TRBD2 (6 bases). Trimming cost V 2 bases and J 9 bases, with 20 bases left between them. This CDR3 region has 16 residues. Per the germline V gene, CDR1 is MGHRA and CDR2 is YSYEKL. CDR3 sequence reads: CASSQLKRVGVFEQFF. The CDR3, as DNA: TGCGCCAGCAGCCAACTAAAGCGGGTAGGGGTATTTGAGCAGTTCTTC.

Only one count was recorded for this clone. The chain has TRBV7-8 and TRBJ2-1, with a tentative D call TRBD2 (5 bases). V was cut by 5 bases and J by 14 bases, with 16 bases left in between. CDR3 length equals 12 residues. CDR1 is SGHVS, CDR2 FQNEAQ, per germline. CDR3 bases: TGTGCCAGCAGCCCCCGGACTCTCAAGGAGTTCTTC. Its translation is CASSPRTLKEFF.

This chain joins TRBV28 and TRBJ2-5, with D hard to call. The V gene lost 4 bases and the J gene lost 3 bases, with 9 bases spanning the gap. Germline CDR1 and CDR2: MDHEN and SYDVKM. There are 13 residues in the CDR3. The CDR3 bases are TGTGCCAGCAGTTCAAGTCCAGAAGAGACCCAGTACTTC. It specifies CASSSSPEETQYF.

This chain uses TRBV23-1 with TRBJ1-2; 7 bases fit TRBD1. TRBV23-1 is an open reading frame, and its role is uncertain. The CDR3 covers 15 residues. V lost 4 bases and J lost 0; bases outside the gene matches: 5. CDR3 loop: CASSPHRGPNYGYTF. CDR3 bases: TGCGCCAGCAGTCCGCACAGGGGCCCTAACTATGGCTACACCTTC.

The CDR3 DNA is TGTGCCAGCAGCAGGAGCGGGACTAGCGCCTTCGTCGAGCAGTACTTC. Translation gives CASSRSGTSAFVEQYF. The gene calls are TRBV7-2 and TRBJ2-7, with 10 positions matching TRBD2. This CDR3 spans 16 amino acids. J was trimmed by 6 bases and V by 5 bases; bases with no gene match: 13. CDR1 and CDR2 from the germline V gene are SGHTA and FQGNSA.

In DNA form, the CDR3 reads TGTGCCAGCAGCCAACAGGTAACCTACTACGAGCAGTACTTC. Translating it yields CASSQQVTYYEQYF. The rearrangement uses TRBV14 and TRBJ2-7; unclear D gene. The CDR3 length is 14 residues. Germline assignment: CDR1 SGHDN and CDR2 FVKESK. V dropped 2 bases and J dropped 3 bases, with 11 bases sitting between them.

The chain has TRBV6-1 and TRBJ1-2, with unresolved D. From germline, CDR1 is MNHNS and CDR2 SASEGT. The V and J ends lost 3 bases and 8 bases respectively, with 7 bases between them. The CDR3 spans 11 residues. The CDR3 protein is CASSEYLGYTF. The CDR3 bases are TGTGCCAGCAGTGAGTACTTAGGCTACACCTTC.

V usage is TRBV5-1 and J usage is TRBJ2-1; 12 nucleotides agree with TRBD1. Germline CDR1 reads SGHRS; CDR2 reads YFSETQ. With V trimmed by 3 bases and J by 8 bases, 3 bases remained unmatched. The CDR3 length is 14 residues. The CDR3 DNA reads TGCGCCAGCAGCTGGGGACAGGGGGCTGATGAGCAGTTCTTC. Translation: CASSWGQGADEQFF.

The sample holds a few counts of this clone. This chain joins TRBV2 and TRBJ1-4; D not certain. Germline CDR1 and CDR2: SNHLY and FYNNEI. Trimming stripped 3 bases from V and 7 bases from J, with 9 bases between. The CDR3 has 13 residues. In nucleotides, the CDR3 is TGTGCCAGCAGTGAGAGAAGAAGTGAAAAACTGTTTTTT. Translation: CASSERRSEKLFF.

V usage is TRBV5-1 and J usage is TRBJ2-3; 11 bases match TRBD2. After removal of 0 bases from V and 5 bases from J, the junction contained 8 bases not matched to a gene. The CDR3 consists of 17 residues. The V gene's germline CDR1 is SGHRS and CDR2 YFSETQ. CDR3 sequence reads: CASSLVAILAGEDTQYF. CDR3 coding DNA: TGCGCCAGCAGCTTGGTTGCTATACTAGCGGGAGAAGATACGCAGTATTTT.

In nucleotides, the CDR3 is TGCGCCAGCAGCCAAGAAATTACAGGTTACACCGGGGAGCTGTTTTTT. Protein: CASSQEITGYTGELFF. This chain joins TRBV4-3 and TRBJ2-2, with D possibly matching TRBD1 (5 bases). There are 16 residues in the CDR3. Per the germline V gene, CDR1 is LGHNA and CDR2 is YSLEER. V was shortened by 0 bases and J by 3 bases, with 11 bases between the two germline ends.

The chain recombines TRBV7-3 with TRBJ2-3; 8 nucleotides match TRBD2. CDR3 length: 15 amino acids. Germline lookup yields CDR1 SGHTA and CDR2 FQGTGA. The V segment lost 3 bases and the J segment 5 bases; nucleotides outside the gene matches: 7. CDR3 region: CASSFKREIVDTQYF. The CDR3 bases are TGTGCCAGCAGCTTCAAGCGGGAGATAGTAGATACGCAGTATTTT.

The V gene is TRBV28, the J gene TRBJ2-2; TRBD2 aligns across 12 bases. After removal of 4 bases from V and 3 bases from J, the junction contained 3 bases not matched to a gene. The germline CDR1 and CDR2 sequences are MDHEN and SYDVKM. The CDR3 covers 16 residues. The CDR3 here is CASSWLAGGYTGELFF. The CDR3 DNA reads as TGTGCCAGCAGTTGGCTAGCGGGAGGGTACACCGGGGAGCTGTTTTTT.

This chain uses TRBV5-4 with TRBJ2-3, with D hard to call. The CDR3 spans 16 residues. Germline-derived CDR1 and CDR2 are SGHNT and YYREEE (reference sequence). V was cut by 2 bases and J by 0 bases, with 13 bases left in between. The CDR3 sequence: CASSLIKLASTDTQYF. In DNA, the CDR3 is TGTGCCAGCAGCTTAATCAAATTAGCTAGCACAGATACGCAGTATTTT. The whole variable domain, remainder taken from reference TRBV5-4 and TRBJ2-3, is ETGVTQSPTHLIKTRGQQVTLRCSSQSGHNTVSWYQQALGQGPQFIFQYYREEENGRGNFPPRFSGLQFPNYSSELNVNALELDDSALYLCASSLIKLASTDTQYFGPGTRLTVL.